This passage covers 25 T cell receptor beta chains from one sample sequenced in a study of T-cell memory formation after mild COVID-19. TCRdb itself ran the 5' RACE reads through MiXCR, one entry per CDR3 protein. The profile shows around 400,000 distinct CDR3 sequences, approximately 24% of them singletons. What was sequenced was PBMCs or a T cell subset sorted from them (not recorded which). The origin of the receptors is an adult woman who had mild COVID-19 (a few samples of this study predate the infection). Cell type and time point are not known.

This clonotype was counted many times. This rearrangement joins TRBV28 to TRBJ2-5; no reliable D call. The CDR3 spans 11 residues. In germline, CDR1 is MDHEN, CDR2 SYDVKM. Deletions cut 5 bases from V and 5 bases from J, with 6 bases between. CDR3 coding DNA: TGTGCCAGCAGTCCCAGTGAGACCCAGTACTTC. This translates into CASSPSETQYF.

CDR3 DNA: TGTGCCACCAGTGACTCCAGGGTTAATTCACCCCTCCACTTT. Its protein product is CATSDSRVNSPLHF. The chain is built from TRBV24-1 and TRBJ1-6, with a weak D call TRBD1 (5 bases). Trimming took off 4 bases at V and 6 bases at J, with 9 bases between the two ends. Germline CDR1 is KGHDR and CDR2 is SFDVKD. The length of the CDR3 is 14 residues.

V is TRBV7-9 and J is TRBJ1-6; 7 bases are a match to TRBD1. Germline loops: CDR1 SEHNR, CDR2 FQNEAQ (reference sequence). This CDR3 is built from 16 residues. V was pared by 4 bases and J by 5 bases, with 8 bases of the junction left unmatched. The chain's CDR3 is CASSYRGSGHNSPLHF. CDR3 nucleotide sequence: TGTGCCAGCAGCTACAGGGGATCGGGGCATAATTCACCCCTCCACTTT.

The rearrangement links TRBV7-6 to TRBJ2-2; 10 nucleotides line up with TRBD1. In germline, CDR1 is SGHVS, CDR2 FNYEAQ. V lost 5 bases and J lost 3; bases outside the gene matches: 3. The CDR3 is 15 residues long. CDR3 residues: CASSQGQGDTGELFF. DNA for the CDR3: TGTGCCAGCAGCCAAGGACAGGGGGACACCGGGGAGCTGTTTTTT.

This clonotype showed up just a few times. The chain employs TRBV5-1 and TRBJ2-7; D might be TRBD1 (6 bases). Trimming removed 7 bases at V and 5 bases at J, with 16 bases between. Per germline, CDR1 SGHRS and CDR2 YFSETQ. The CDR3 consists of 13 residues. The DNA of the CDR3 is TGCGCCAGCTCCTGGACAGCTACGGACGAGCAGTACTTC. It translates to CASSWTATDEQYF.

The chain employs TRBV3-1 and TRBJ1-2; no clear D gene. Germline V lookup: CDR1 LGHDT, CDR2 YNNKEL (reference sequence). The V end was cut by 0 bases, the J end by 4 bases, with 12 bases between. This CDR3 has 15 residues. The CDR3 region is CASSQESVAGYGYTF. The CDR3 region has the DNA TGTGCCAGCAGCCAAGAATCGGTGGCGGGCTATGGCTACACCTTC.

In this sample, this clonotype turned up a few times. The chain carries TRBV10-3 and TRBJ2-1, with 14 bases identical to TRBD2. CDR3 length: 16 residues. The V and J ends lost 8 bases and 7 bases, in that order; junction bases with no gene match: 10. From germline, CDR1 is ENHRY and CDR2 SYGVKD. The CDR3 is CAIARLAGGPGNEQFF. The CDR3 DNA sequence: TGTGCCATCGCCCGACTAGCGGGAGGGCCGGGGAATGAGCAGTTCTTC.

The chain links TRBV2 to TRBJ2-3; 12 bases align to TRBD2. This CDR3 spans 16 amino acids. CDR1 and CDR2 from the germline V gene are SNHLY and FYNNEI. V shed 5 bases and J 4 bases; nucleotides not matched to a gene: 7. The CDR3 DNA reads as TGTGCCAGCAGTCCTCCGACTAGCGGGGGTGCAGATACGCAGTATTTT. This gives the protein CASSPPTSGGADTQYF.

This clonotype was observed a handful of times. The chain recombines TRBV9 with TRBJ2-1; either TRBD1 or TRBD2 may fit D (6 bases each). Germline V gene lookup returns CDR1 SGDLS and CDR2 YYNGEE. CDR3 length: 14 residues. V dropped 0 bases and J dropped 10 bases, with 14 bases sitting between them. As DNA, the CDR3 is TGTGCCAGCAGCGTAGGGGGGGACACCCCCGAGCAGTTCTTC. It encodes CASSVGGDTPEQFF.

The chain carries TRBV5-6 and TRBJ2-5, with D maybe TRBD2 (5 bases). The CDR3 loop spans 16 amino acids. Germline V CDR1 and CDR2: SGHDT, YYEEEE. Trimming took 4 bases from V and 2 from J, leaving 18 bases between them. CDR3 DNA sequence: TGTGCCAGCAGCGCCCCAGGACTGGAATCTCAAGAGACCCAGTACTTC. Protein product: CASSAPGLESQETQYF.

This clonotype has only a few counts. One end of the junction does not line up with germline, which may come from a read error. This sequence joins TRBV20-1 and TRBJ2-2, with TRBD2 matching 7 bases. The CDR3 consists of 15 residues. CDR1 is DFQATT and CDR2 is SNEGSKA in the germline V gene (reference sequence). CDR3 loop: CSTSGGDPNTGELFF. In DNA form, the CDR3 reads TGCAGTACTAGTGGGGGGGACCCGAACACCGGGGAGCTGTTTTTT.

This clonotype was seen a few times. This chain uses TRBV3-1 with TRBJ2-7; TRBD2 matches at 9 bases. The length of the CDR3 is 16 residues. Germline CDR1 is LGHDT and CDR2 is YNNKEL (reference sequence). The ends lost 3 bases at V and 3 bases at J; junction bases unmatched: 9. Here the CDR3 reads CASSHSSGRGGYEQYF. The CDR3 nucleotides read TGTGCCAGCAGCCACAGTAGTGGGCGGGGGGGCTACGAGCAGTACTTC.

The gene calls are TRBV19 and TRBJ1-5; D not certain. This CDR3 is 15 amino acids long. Trimming took 3 bases from V and 0 from J, leaving 9 bases between them. Germline CDR1 LNHDA, CDR2 SQIVND (reference sequence). Here the CDR3 reads CASSISGNSNQPQHF. CDR3 in DNA: TGTGCCAGTAGTATCTCAGGCAATAGCAATCAGCCCCAGCATTTT.

This chain links TRBV5-1 with TRBJ2-7; D is perhaps TRBD2 (6 bases). CDR1 is SGHRS and CDR2 is YFSETQ in the germline V gene. The CDR3 contains 15 residues. The ends were cut back, 0 bases at V and 5 bases at J, with 15 bases in the middle. The CDR3 coding sequence is TGCGCCAGCAGCTTGGAGGGGCAGGGAGGAAACGAGCAGTACTTC. Translation gives CASSLEGQGGNEQYF.

This clonotype was recorded a few times. The CDR3 sequence is CASSTGDTFQETQYF. DNA of the CDR3: TGCGCCAGCAGCACCGGGGACACCTTCCAAGAGACCCAGTACTTC. This chain connects TRBV5-1 to TRBJ2-5, with D perhaps TRBD1 (6 bases). The CDR3 extends over 15 amino acids. V was pared by 4 bases and J by 1 base, with 14 bases between. Germline-derived CDR1 and CDR2 are SGHRS and YFSETQ. Full variable domain (missing parts from reference TRBV5-1 and TRBJ2-5): KAGVTQTPRYLIKTRGQQVTLSCSPISGHRSVSWYQQTPGQGLQFLFEYFSETQRNKGNFPGRFSGRQFSNSRSEMNVSTLELGDSALYLCASSTGDTFQETQYFGPGTRLLVL.

The sample holds a few counts of this clonotype. The rearrangement links TRBV15 to TRBJ1-6; D gene unclear. The ends were cut back, 0 bases at V and 9 bases at J, with 12 bases in the middle. This CDR3 has 15 residues. Per germline, CDR1 LNHNV and CDR2 YYDKDF (reference sequence). The CDR3 loop reads CATSRDTNKASPLHF. For the CDR3, the DNA is TGTGCCACCAGCAGAGATACAAACAAGGCTTCACCCCTCCACTTT. Using reference TRBV15 and TRBJ1-6 for the parts outside the CDR3, the full variable domain is DAMVIQNPRYQVTQFGKPVTLSCSQTLNHNVMYWYQQKSSQAPKLLFHYYDKDFNNEADTPDNFQSRRPNTSFCFLDIRSPGLGDTAMYLCATSRDTNKASPLHFGNGTRLTVT.

This clonotype was observed a few times. The chain combines TRBV4-2 with TRBJ2-2; possibly TRBD1 for D (6 bases). This CDR3 spans 15 amino acids. Deletions cut 5 bases from V and 5 bases from J, with 15 bases between. Germline CDR1 LGHNA, CDR2 YNFKEQ. The CDR3 here is CASSNSRTDTGELFF. DNA of the CDR3: TGTGCCAGCAGCAATTCCAGGACAGATACCGGGGAGCTGTTTTTT.

V and J are TRBV15 and TRBJ1-2; maybe TRBD1 (5 bases). This CDR3 comprises 16 residues. The V gene's germline CDR1 is LNHNV and CDR2 YYDKDF (reference sequence). Trimming removed 5 bases at V and 3 bases at J, with 19 bases between. The CDR3 here is CATSLTGTLVDYGYTF. The CDR3 DNA reads TGTGCCACCAGCCTTACCGGGACTTTGGTTGACTATGGCTACACCTTC.

In its sample, this clonotype was seen a few times. The chain carries TRBV7-9 and TRBJ2-1; the D is unclear. The CDR3 consists of 16 residues. The V end was cut by 4 bases, the J end by 0 bases, with 13 bases between. From germline, CDR1 is SEHNR and CDR2 FQNEAQ (reference sequence). CDR3 sequence (DNA): TGTGCCAGCAGCTACAACACTCTGAGCTCCTACAATGAGCAGTTCTTC. This codes for CASSYNTLSSYNEQFF.

The CDR3: CSASTTAKNIQYF. CDR3 DNA: TGCAGTGCTAGTACAACCGCCAAAAACATTCAGTACTTC. The genes are TRBV20-1 and TRBJ2-4; no firm D call. The CDR3 is 13 amino acids. Deletions cut 3 bases from V and 1 base from J, with 7 bases between. CDR1 is DFQATT, CDR2 SNEGSKA, per germline (reference sequence).

The chain carries TRBV5-1 and TRBJ2-1; the D call may be TRBD1 or TRBD2 (5 bases each). Trimming cost V 6 bases and J 8 bases, with 15 bases left between them. This CDR3 spans 13 amino acids. CDR1 SGHRS and CDR2 YFSETQ come from the germline V gene. The CDR3 bases are TGCGCCAGCACCTCTATTGGGGACGATGAGCAGTTCTTC. Protein product: CASTSIGDDEQFF.

This chain joins TRBV6-1 and TRBJ2-7; D possibly corresponds to TRBD2 (5 bases). The CDR3 contains 13 residues. V lost 1 base and J lost 12, with 16 bases in between. CDR1 is MNHNS, CDR2 SASEGT, per germline. The DNA of the CDR3 is TGTGCCAGCAGTGAAGAATGGACTCCCGTTCGGTACTTC. Encoded protein: CASSEEWTPVRYF.

This clonotype showed up just a few times. The V call is TRBV20-1, the J call TRBJ1-1; D might be TRBD1 (5 bases). The CDR3 is 14 residues long. V gave up 1 base and J gave up 6 bases, with 15 bases separating them. The germline V gene has CDR1 DFQATT and CDR2 SNEGSKA (reference sequence). The CDR3 region is CSARALGGKPEAFF. The CDR3 nucleotides are TGCAGTGCTAGAGCCCTCGGGGGGAAGCCTGAAGCTTTCTTT.

This clonotype was observed a handful of times. The genes are TRBV12-3 or TRBV12-4 and TRBJ2-1, with D perhaps matching TRBD2 (5 bases). The CDR3 covers 14 residues. The ends were cut back, 7 bases at V and 4 bases at J, with 14 bases in the middle. CDR3 DNA sequence: TGTGCCAGCACCCCGATGGCGGGTTACAATGAGCAGTTCTTC. Encoded protein: CASTPMAGYNEQFF.

This clonotype has only a few counts. The chain combines TRBV7-2 with TRBJ1-1; D unclear. CDR1 SGHTA and CDR2 FQGNSA come from the germline V gene. The ends were cut back, 4 bases at V and 4 bases at J, with 10 bases in the middle. There are 13 residues in the CDR3. CDR3: CASSSEPSTEAFF. CDR3 bases: TGTGCCAGCAGCTCGGAGCCCAGCACTGAAGCTTTCTTT.